This paragraph covers one T cell receptor beta chain sequence. Its antigen is currently unknown. With 2 bases clipped from V and 3 bases from J, the junction kept 3 bases outside the gene matches. CDR3 size: 16 residues. Germline lookup yields CDR1 MGHDK and CDR2 SYGVNS. The data derive from a study of cytomegalovirus exposure and HLA in healthy donors. Overall study: The roughly 670 first-cohort repertoires shared a platform with the approximately 110 validation repertoires, as reported in a later analysis. Study-level findings and limits: One later analysis, an examination of the 120 or so validation repertoires, found that first-cohort TCR clusters tended to co-occur in them. There were over 150 TCR beta chains listed as cytomegalovirus-associated. Whilst most TCR sequences proved rare, a subset of public TCRs occurred across many donors.

Libraries were prepared by immunoSEQ multiplex PCR; TCRdb keeps only in-frame clonotypes and omits some of them. The sample records under 200,000 clones, just under 90% being singletons. This clonotype was sampled from a man aged 18 to 29 in good health and CMV-seropositive. The sample comprised PBMCs. This chain connects TRBV25-1 to TRBJ2-1; 11 nucleotides match TRBD2. For the CDR3, the DNA is TGTGCCAGCAGTGAAACTAGCGGGAGACACTACAATGAGCAGTTCTTC. This sequence encodes CASSETSGRHYNEQFF.